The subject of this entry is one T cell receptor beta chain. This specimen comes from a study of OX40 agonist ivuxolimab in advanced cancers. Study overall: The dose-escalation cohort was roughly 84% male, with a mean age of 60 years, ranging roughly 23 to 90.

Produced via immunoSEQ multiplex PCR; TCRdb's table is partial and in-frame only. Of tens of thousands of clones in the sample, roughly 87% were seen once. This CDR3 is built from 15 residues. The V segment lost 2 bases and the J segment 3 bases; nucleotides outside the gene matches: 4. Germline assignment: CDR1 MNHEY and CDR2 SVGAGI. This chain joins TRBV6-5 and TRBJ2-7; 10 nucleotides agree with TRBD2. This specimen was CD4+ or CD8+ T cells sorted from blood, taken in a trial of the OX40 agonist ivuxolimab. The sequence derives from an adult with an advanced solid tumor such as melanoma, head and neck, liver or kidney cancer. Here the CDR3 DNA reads TGTGCCAGCAGTTACCGTCGGACTAGCGGCTACGAGCAGTACTTC. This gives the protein CASSYRRTSGYEQYF.